This T cell receptor (beta chain) was sequenced for a study of a mutant IDH1 vaccine in newly diagnosed glioma. As for the study in general: Previous treatment comprised radiotherapy, temozolomide, or both, mostly both.

Germline V CDR1 and CDR2: MNHNS, SASEGT. V shed 7 bases and J 4 bases; nucleotides not matched to a gene: 9. The CDR3 sequence is 15 residues long. Documented time point: week 35, safety follow-up. Topical imiquimod was applied with each vaccine dose, which held 300 ug of mutant IDH1 20-mer peptide. Turning to this clone: What it binds is not known.

Assay used: immunoSEQ multiplex PCR; TCRdb lists only in-frame clones, some missing. The table records approximately 50,000 clones, about nine tenths of them present only once. Sequences were derived from PBMCs, sampled from a glioma patient whose treatment included an IDH1 peptide vaccine. This chain connects TRBV6-1 to TRBJ2-5, with TRBD2 identical over 10 bases. The TCR sequence derives from a man in his forties with glioma. CDR3 bases: TGTGCCAGCATCCTAGCGGGAGTTGGAGCAGAGACCCAGTACTTC. Translated: CASILAGVGAETQYF.